This T cell receptor beta chain originates from a study of blood T cell repertoires in COVID-19. Study details: Sample material is recorded as cDNA or gDNA derived from T cells, B-cell-depleted T cells, or PBMCs.

CDR1 and CDR2 from the germline V gene are LNHDA and SQIVND (reference sequence). V was trimmed by 4 bases and J by 5 bases, leaving 12 bases between them. This CDR3 has 13 residues. In the authors' workflow: Amplifying reference gene primers gave estimates of nucleated cell counts. Libraries were prepared by immunoSEQ multiplex PCR; TCRdb keeps only in-frame clonotypes and omits some of them. V and J calls and clone size are copied from that table; D and trimming were computed from the DNA. The sample consists of under 200,000 clones, around 83% of them appearing once. The source of this sequence is a human donor in a cohort sampled during active COVID-19. The J gene is TRBJ2-7, the V gene TRBV19, with D possibly TRBD1 on 6 matching bases. The sample comprised peripheral blood. In DNA form, the CDR3 reads TGTGCCAGTAGTAACAGGGCCCGGGACGAGCAGTACTTC. Translated, it gives CASSNRARDEQYF.